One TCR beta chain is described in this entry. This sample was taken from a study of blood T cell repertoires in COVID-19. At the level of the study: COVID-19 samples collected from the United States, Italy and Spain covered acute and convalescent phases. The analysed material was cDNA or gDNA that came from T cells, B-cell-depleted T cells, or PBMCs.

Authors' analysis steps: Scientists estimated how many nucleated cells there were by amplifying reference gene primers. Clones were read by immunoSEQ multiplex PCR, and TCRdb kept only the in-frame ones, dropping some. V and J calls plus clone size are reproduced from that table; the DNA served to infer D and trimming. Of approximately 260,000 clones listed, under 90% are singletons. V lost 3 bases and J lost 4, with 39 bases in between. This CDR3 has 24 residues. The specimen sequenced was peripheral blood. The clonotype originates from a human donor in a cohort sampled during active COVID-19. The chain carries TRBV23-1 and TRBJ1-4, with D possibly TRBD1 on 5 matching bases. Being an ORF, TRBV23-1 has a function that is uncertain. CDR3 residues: CASSQPPWGRLMKNSPQNNEKLFF. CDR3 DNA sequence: TGCGCCAGCAGTCAGCCCCCGTGGGGCAGATTAATGAAAAACTCGCCCCAGAATAATGAAAAACTGTTTTTT.